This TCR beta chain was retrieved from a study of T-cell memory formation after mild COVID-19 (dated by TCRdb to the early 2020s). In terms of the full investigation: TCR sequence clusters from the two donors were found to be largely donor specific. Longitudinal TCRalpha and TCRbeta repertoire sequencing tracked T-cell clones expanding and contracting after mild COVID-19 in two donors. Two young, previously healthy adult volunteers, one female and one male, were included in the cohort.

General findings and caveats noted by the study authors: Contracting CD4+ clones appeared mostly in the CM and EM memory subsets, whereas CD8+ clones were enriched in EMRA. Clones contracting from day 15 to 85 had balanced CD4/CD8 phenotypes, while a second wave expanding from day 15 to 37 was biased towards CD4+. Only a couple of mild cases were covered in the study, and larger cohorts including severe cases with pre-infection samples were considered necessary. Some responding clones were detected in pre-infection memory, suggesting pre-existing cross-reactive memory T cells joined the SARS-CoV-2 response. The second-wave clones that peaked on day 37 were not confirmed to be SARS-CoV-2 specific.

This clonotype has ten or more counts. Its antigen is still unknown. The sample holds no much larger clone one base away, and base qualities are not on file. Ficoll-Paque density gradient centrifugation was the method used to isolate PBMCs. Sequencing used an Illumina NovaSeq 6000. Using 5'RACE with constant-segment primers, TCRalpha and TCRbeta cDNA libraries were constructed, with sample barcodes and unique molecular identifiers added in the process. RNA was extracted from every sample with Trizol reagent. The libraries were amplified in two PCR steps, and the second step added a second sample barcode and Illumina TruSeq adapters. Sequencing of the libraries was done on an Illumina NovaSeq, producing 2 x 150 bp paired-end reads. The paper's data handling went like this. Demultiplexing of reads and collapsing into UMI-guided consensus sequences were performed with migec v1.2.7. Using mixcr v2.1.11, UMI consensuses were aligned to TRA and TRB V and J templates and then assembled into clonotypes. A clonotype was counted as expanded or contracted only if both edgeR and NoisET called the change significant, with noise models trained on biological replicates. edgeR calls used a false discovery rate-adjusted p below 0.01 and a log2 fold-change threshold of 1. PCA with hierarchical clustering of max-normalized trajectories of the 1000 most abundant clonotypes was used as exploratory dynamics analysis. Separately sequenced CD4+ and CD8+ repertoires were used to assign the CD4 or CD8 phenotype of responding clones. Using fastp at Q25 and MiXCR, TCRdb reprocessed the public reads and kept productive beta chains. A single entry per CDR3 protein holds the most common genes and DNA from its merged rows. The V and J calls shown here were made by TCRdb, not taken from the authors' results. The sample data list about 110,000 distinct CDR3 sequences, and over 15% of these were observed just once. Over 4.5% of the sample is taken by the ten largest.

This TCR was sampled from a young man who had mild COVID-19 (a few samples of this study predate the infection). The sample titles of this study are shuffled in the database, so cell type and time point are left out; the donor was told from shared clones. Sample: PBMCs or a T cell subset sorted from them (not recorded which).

The base sequence is TGTGCCAGCAGCGTCGACAGGTCAAACGAGCAGTACGTC. It encodes CASSVDRSNEQYV. The rearrangement joined TRBV7-8 to TRBJ2-7, with a tentative D gene TRBD1 over 6 matching bases. CDR1 and CDR2 are drawn from the germline V gene: SGHVS, FQNEAQ. Counted from cysteine to valine, this CDR3 has 13 amino acids. The kept DNA is CDR3 alone, 39 bases in frame from the first base. V lost 5 bases and J lost 5 bases; the stretch between them is 13 bases long.